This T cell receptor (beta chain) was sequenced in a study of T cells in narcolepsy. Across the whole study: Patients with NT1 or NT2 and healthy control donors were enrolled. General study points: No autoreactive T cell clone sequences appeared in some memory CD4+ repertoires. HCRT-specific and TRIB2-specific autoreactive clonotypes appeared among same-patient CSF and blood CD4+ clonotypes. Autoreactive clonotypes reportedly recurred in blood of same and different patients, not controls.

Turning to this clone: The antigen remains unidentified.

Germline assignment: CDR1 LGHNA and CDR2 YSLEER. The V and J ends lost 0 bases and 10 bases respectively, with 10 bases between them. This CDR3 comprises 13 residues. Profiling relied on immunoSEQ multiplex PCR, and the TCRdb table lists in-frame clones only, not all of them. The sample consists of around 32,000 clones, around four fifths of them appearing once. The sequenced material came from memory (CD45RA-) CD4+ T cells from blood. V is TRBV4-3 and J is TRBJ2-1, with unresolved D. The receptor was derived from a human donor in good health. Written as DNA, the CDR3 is TGCGCCAGCAGCCAAGACCTTCCTTTCGAGCAGTTCTTC. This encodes CASSQDLPFEQFF.